These 8 T cell receptor beta chains were sequenced from one sample in a study of blood T cell repertoires in COVID-19. The protocol was immunoSEQ multiplex PCR, while the TCRdb copy is restricted to in-frame clones and leaves out a portion. The repertoire includes more than 300,000 clones, around 89% of them detected once, and around 0.93% sits in the top ten. Source material: peripheral blood. These receptors all stem from a woman aged 40 to 50 with COVID-19, enrolled during active disease.

The chain has TRBV4-1 and TRBJ1-2; D perhaps matches TRBD1 (5 bases). The CDR3 loop spans 17 amino acids. Germline assignment: CDR1 MGHRA and CDR2 YSYEKL. V was trimmed by 2 bases and J by 4 bases, leaving 20 bases between them. The CDR3 nucleotides are TGCGCCAGCAGCCAAAGCCCTATGACAGAGATCTTCTATGGCTACACCTTC. Translated: CASSQSPMTEIFYGYTF.

The chain combines TRBV5-1 with TRBJ2-5, with 12 bases lining up with TRBD1. The CDR3 contains 16 residues. V lost 2 bases, J lost 4 bases, and 6 bases stayed unmatched. Germline loops: CDR1 SGHRS, CDR2 YFSETQ. This CDR3 is CASSFSGQGAGETQYF. CDR3 coding DNA: TGCGCCAGCAGCTTTTCGGGACAGGGGGCCGGAGAGACCCAGTACTTC.

The rearrangement links TRBV5-1 to TRBJ1-2; 10 bases are a match to TRBD1. The junction had 2 bases not matched to a gene; V was cut back by 0 bases and J by 3 bases. CDR1 is SGHRS and CDR2 is YFSETQ in the germline V gene. CDR3 length equals 15 residues. CDR3 in amino acids: CASSLGDRGYYGYTF. The DNA for the CDR3 is TGCGCCAGCAGCTTGGGGGACAGGGGTTACTATGGCTACACCTTC.

J is TRBJ1-1 and V is TRBV5-1; TRBD1 matches at 9 bases. The CDR3 is 17 amino acids. Trimming took 4 bases from V and 8 from J; bases not matched to a gene: 18. Germline V gene sequence: CDR1 SGHRS, CDR2 YFSETQ. For the CDR3, the DNA is TGCGCCAGCAGCCGCCAACCATCGGACAGGGGAGTTACGGAAGCTTTCTTT. It is translated as CASSRQPSDRGVTEAFF.

The CDR3 region has the DNA TGTGCCAGCAGAAGGAGAGGGACACGGAACACTGAAGCTTTCTTT. It specifies CASRRRGTRNTEAFF. The chain recombines TRBV2 with TRBJ1-1, with TRBD1 as a possible D gene (6 bases). In germline, CDR1 is SNHLY, CDR2 FYNNEI. The CDR3 totals 15 residues. The V end lost 6 bases, the J end lost 1 base, and 15 bases lay between the germline ends.

The chain is built from TRBV5-6 and TRBJ2-3; D remains unclear. CDR1 and CDR2 from the germline V gene are SGHDT and YYEEEE. There are 11 residues in the CDR3. V lost 4 bases, J lost 7 bases, and 7 bases lay in between. In nucleotides, the CDR3 is TGTGCCAGCAGCAAGAGGAATACGCAGTATTTT. Translated, it gives CASSKRNTQYF.

V gene TRBV29-1 combines with J gene TRBJ1-3; 9 bases align to TRBD1. Unmatched junction bases numbered 5, after V lost 5 bases and J lost 0 bases. The length of the CDR3 is 15 residues. Germline V lookup: CDR1 SQVTM, CDR2 ANQGSEA. The CDR3 nucleotides read TGCAGCGTTTCCGGGACAGGGACCTCTGGAAACACCATATATTTT. Translation gives CSVSGTGTSGNTIYF.

This sequence joins TRBV7-9 and TRBJ1-2, with unresolved D. The CDR3 loop spans 15 amino acids. The V gene's germline CDR1 is SEHNR and CDR2 FQNEAQ (reference sequence). Trimming cost V 0 bases and J 0 bases, with 8 bases left between them. CDR3 in DNA: TGTGCCAGCAGCTTAGCGTACCTAACTAACTATGGCTACACCTTC. The encoded protein is CASSLAYLTNYGYTF. The whole variable domain, remainder taken from reference TRBV7-9 and TRBJ1-2, is DTGVSQNPRHKITKRGQNVTFRCDPISEHNRLYWYRQTLGQGPEFLTYFQNEAQLEKSRLLSDRFSAERPKGSFSTLEIQRTEQGDSAMYLCASSLAYLTNYGYTFGSGTRLTVV.